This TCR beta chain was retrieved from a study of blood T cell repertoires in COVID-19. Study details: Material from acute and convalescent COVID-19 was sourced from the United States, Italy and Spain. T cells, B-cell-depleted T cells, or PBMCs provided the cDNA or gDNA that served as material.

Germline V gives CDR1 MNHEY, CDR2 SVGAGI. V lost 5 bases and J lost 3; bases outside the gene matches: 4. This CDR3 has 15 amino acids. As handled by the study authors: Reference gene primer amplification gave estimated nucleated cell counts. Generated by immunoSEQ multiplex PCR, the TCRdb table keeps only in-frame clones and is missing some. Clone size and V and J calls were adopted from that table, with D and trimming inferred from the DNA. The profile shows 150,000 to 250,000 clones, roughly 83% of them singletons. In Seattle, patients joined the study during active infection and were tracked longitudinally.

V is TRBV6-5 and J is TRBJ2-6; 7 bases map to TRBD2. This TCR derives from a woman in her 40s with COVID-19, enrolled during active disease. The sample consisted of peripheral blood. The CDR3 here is CASSHGTIGANVLTF. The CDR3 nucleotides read TGTGCCAGCAGTCACGGGACTATTGGGGCCAACGTCCTGACTTTC.